These 27 T cell receptor beta chains came from one sample sequenced in a study of cytomegalovirus exposure and HLA in healthy donors. Sequenced by immunoSEQ multiplex PCR; TCRdb stores in-frame clones only, minus some. The sample holds 150,000 to 250,000 clones; about 81% are singletons and the top ten take roughly 1.2%. The sample comprised PBMCs. The receptors come from a woman aged 25-40 years in good health and CMV-seronegative.

This chain connects TRBV9 to TRBJ2-1; 13 bases fit TRBD2. This CDR3 region has 17 residues. Per germline, CDR1 SGDLS and CDR2 YYNGEE. V trimming: 0 bases; J trimming: 6 bases; junction bases outside the gene matches: 6. CDR3 DNA sequence: TGTGCCAGCAGCGTAGTTGGGACTAGCGGGATTGTCAATGAGCAGTTCTTC. As protein: CASSVVGTSGIVNEQFF.

The gene calls are TRBV10-1 and TRBJ1-2; TRBD1 might be the D (6 bases). V was clipped by 5 bases and J by 8 bases, with 15 bases between them. This CDR3 has 13 amino acids. The germline V gene has CDR1 WNHNN and CDR2 SYGVQD (reference sequence). The CDR3 DNA follows: TGCGCCAGCAGTCACCTACCAGGGGAAGGCTACACCTTC. Translated: CASSHLPGEGYTF.

The chain couples TRBV2 to TRBJ1-2; 9 bases match TRBD1. The germline CDR1 and CDR2 sequences are SNHLY and FYNNEI. The J segment lost 4 bases and the V segment lost 3 bases, leaving 6 bases of the junction unmatched. This CDR3 contains 15 residues. CDR3 coding DNA: TGTGCCAGCAGTGACCGGGACAGGGCGGCCTATGGCTACACCTTC. It is translated as CASSDRDRAAYGYTF.

V usage is TRBV28 and J usage is TRBJ1-5; no clear D gene. Trimming took 6 bases from V and 6 from J, leaving 15 bases between them. This CDR3 contains 14 residues. Germline assignment: CDR1 MDHEN and CDR2 SYDVKM. In DNA form, the CDR3 reads TGTGCCAGCAGCCTGATTGTGGGAGCTCAGCCCCAGCATTTT. Translating gives CASSLIVGAQPQHF.

The rearrangement links TRBV6-5 to TRBJ1-1; possibly TRBD1 for D (6 bases). The germline V and J ends were trimmed by 8 bases and 1 base, with 14 bases remaining between them. The CDR3 spans 14 residues. Looked up from germline, CDR1 is MNHEY and CDR2 is SVGAGI. CDR3 sequence: CASLNLGGNTEAFF. CDR3 sequence (DNA): TGTGCCAGCCTCAACTTAGGGGGGAACACTGAAGCTTTCTTT.

This clone was recorded once. This chain uses TRBV15 with TRBJ2-7; 9 bases align to TRBD2. The J segment lost 7 bases and the V segment lost 2 bases, leaving 6 bases of the junction unmatched. CDR3 length: 14 residues. CDR1 and CDR2 (germline): LNHNV, YYDKDF (reference sequence). This CDR3 reads CATSRLAGLIEQYF. The CDR3 bases are TGTGCCACCAGCAGACTAGCGGGATTAATAGAGCAGTACTTC.

The gene calls are TRBV10-3 and TRBJ2-5, with D perhaps matching TRBD1 (6 bases). V dropped 4 bases and J dropped 3 bases, with 9 bases sitting between them. The germline CDR1 and CDR2 sequences are ENHRY and SYGVKD. This CDR3 is 13 amino acids long. The CDR3 loop is CAISGDIEETQYF. The CDR3 coding sequence is TGTGCCATCAGTGGGGACATTGAAGAGACCCAGTACTTC.

This sequence joins TRBV10-3 and TRBJ1-1; tentative D call: TRBD1 (5 bases). V lost 2 bases and J 1 base, leaving 8 bases between the germline ends. This CDR3 has 14 residues. CDR1 ENHRY and CDR2 SYGVKD come from the germline V gene. CDR3 nucleotide sequence: TGTGCCATCAGTGAGCTCCAGGGGAACACTGAAGCTTTCTTT. Translation: CAISELQGNTEAFF.

This chain links TRBV9 with TRBJ2-1; D may be TRBD2 (5 bases). The CDR3 has 15 residues. With 4 bases removed from V and 2 bases from J, the gap between germline ends came to 13 bases. Germline lookup yields CDR1 SGDLS and CDR2 YYNGEE. The CDR3 region has the DNA TGTGCCAGCAGCCCGCCGGGATCTCCCTACAATGAGCAGTTCTTC. Amino acids: CASSPPGSPYNEQFF.

The chain joins TRBV6-5 to TRBJ1-1, with TRBD1 identical over 8 bases. With V trimmed by 4 bases and J by 0 bases, 7 bases remained unmatched. CDR3 length: 16 amino acids. Germline CDR1 is MNHEY and CDR2 is SVGAGI. CDR3 residues: CASSSRTGPMNTEAFF. CDR3 coding DNA: TGTGCCAGCAGTTCTAGGACAGGGCCCATGAACACTGAAGCTTTCTTT.

The rearrangement joins TRBV4-2 to TRBJ1-2; D is ambiguous. CDR1 is LGHNA, CDR2 YNFKEQ, per germline. The CDR3 consists of 15 residues. V was shortened by 3 bases and J by 4 bases, with 15 bases between the two germline ends. This CDR3 is CASSQSSRGSYGYTF. CDR3 DNA: TGTGCCAGCAGCCAGTCATCTCGGGGTAGCTATGGCTACACCTTC.

The J gene is TRBJ2-7, the V gene TRBV9; 11 bases map to TRBD2. The CDR3 is 16 residues long. J lost 4 bases, V lost 0 bases, and 6 bases had no gene match. Per the germline V gene, CDR1 is SGDLS and CDR2 is YYNGEE. The CDR3 here is CASSVGVSGRVYEQYF. The CDR3 nucleotides are TGTGCCAGCAGCGTAGGGGTTAGCGGGAGGGTGTACGAGCAGTACTTC. Full variable domain (missing parts from reference TRBV9 and TRBJ2-7): DSGVTQTPKHLITATGQRVTLRCSPRSGDLSVYWYQQSLDQGLQFLIQYYNGEERAKGNILERFSAQQFPDLHSELNLSSLELGDSALYFCASSVGVSGRVYEQYFGPGTRLTVT.

The sample holds a few counts of this clone. This chain uses TRBV4-2 with TRBJ1-4; D remains ambiguous. Germline assignment: CDR1 LGHNA and CDR2 YNFKEQ. V dropped 0 bases and J dropped 8 bases, with 7 bases sitting between them. CDR3 length equals 13 residues. The CDR3 here is CASSQDRREKLFF. CDR3 nucleotides: TGTGCCAGCAGCCAAGATAGGAGGGAAAAACTGTTTTTT.

The rearrangement uses TRBV5-6 and TRBJ1-2, with 9 bases fitting TRBD1. The CDR3 sequence is 16 residues long. V was clipped by 3 bases and J by 7 bases; unmatched bases: 13. Germline assignment: CDR1 SGHDT and CDR2 YYEEEE. The CDR3 nucleotides read TGTGCCAGCAGCTCTATTGGGTTACAGGGGGCCGCTGGCTACACCTTC. It translates to CASSSIGLQGAAGYTF.

This clone appeared once. The chain carries TRBV27 and TRBJ1-5; 7 bases are a match to TRBD1. The CDR3 spans 15 residues. The germline V gene encodes CDR1 MNHEY and CDR2 SMNVEV (reference sequence). The V gene end was trimmed by 4 bases and the J gene end by 1 base; junction bases not matched to a gene: 4. The CDR3 protein is CASSWGQRSNQPQHF. CDR3 coding DNA: TGTGCCAGCAGTTGGGGACAGCGGAGCAATCAGCCCCAGCATTTT.

The chain combines TRBV5-1 with TRBJ2-3; D may be TRBD1 (5 bases). Between the trimmed V and J ends, which lost 0 bases and 2 bases, there was a span of 13 bases. The germline V gene encodes CDR1 SGHRS and CDR2 YFSETQ. CDR3 length: 16 residues. The CDR3 spells CASSLVSSGNTDTQYF. As DNA, the CDR3 is TGCGCCAGCAGCTTGGTGTCTTCAGGGAACACAGATACGCAGTATTTT.

V and J are TRBV4-2 and TRBJ2-7; possibly TRBD1 for D (5 bases). The CDR3 is 15 residues long. CDR1 LGHNA and CDR2 YNFKEQ come from the germline V gene. With 4 bases removed from V and 6 bases from J, the gap between germline ends came to 19 bases. The CDR3 sequence is CASSPNAQGRSEQYF. CDR3 in DNA: TGTGCCAGCAGCCCAAATGCGCAGGGCCGCTCCGAGCAGTACTTC.

The chain joins TRBV19 to TRBJ2-7; a weak D match, TRBD2 (6 bases). The CDR3 is 15 residues long. The germline V gene encodes CDR1 LNHDA and CDR2 SQIVND (reference sequence). Trimming left V 4 bases short and J 3 bases short, with 16 bases between. CDR3 protein: CASSTLTRAGYEQYF. The CDR3 region has the DNA TGTGCCAGTAGTACACTGACTAGGGCTGGCTACGAGCAGTACTTC.

The genes are TRBV6-5 and TRBJ2-7; perhaps TRBD1 as D (6 bases). Per the germline V gene, CDR1 is MNHEY and CDR2 is SVGAGI. Trimming pared 5 bases from V and 5 bases from J, leaving 19 bases between. There are 15 residues in the CDR3. The CDR3 nucleotides read TGTGCCAGCAGTAACACAGGGTACGGGTCGGACGAGCAGTACTTC. The encoded protein is CASSNTGYGSDEQYF.

The chain is built from TRBV7-9 and TRBJ2-2, with a possible D match to TRBD2 (6 bases). The CDR3 has 19 residues. The germline V and J ends were trimmed by 0 bases and 6 bases, with 23 bases remaining between them. CDR1 is SEHNR, CDR2 FQNEAQ, per germline (reference sequence). The CDR3 nucleotides read TGTGCCAGCAGCTTAGCGTTTGCGGTCCGGGAGATTAATCCCGGGGAGCTGTTTTTT. The encoded protein is CASSLAFAVREINPGELFF.

This chain links TRBV5-1 with TRBJ2-2; D unclear. Germline CDR1 is SGHRS and CDR2 is YFSETQ. This CDR3 is 16 amino acids long. V shed 0 bases and J shed 1 base, with 10 bases lying between them. CDR3 loop: CASSLGSVRNTGELFF. The CDR3 DNA follows: TGCGCCAGCAGCTTGGGATCCGTCAGGAACACCGGGGAGCTGTTTTTT. The complete variable domain, with remaining parts taken from reference TRBV5-1 and TRBJ2-2, reads KAGVTQTPRYLIKTRGQQVTLSCSPISGHRSVSWYQQTPGQGLQFLFEYFSETQRNKGNFPGRFSGRQFSNSRSEMNVSTLELGDSALYLCASSLGSVRNTGELFFGEGSRLTVL.

Of note for this clone: The same CDR3 can be traced to other DNA sequences in this sample. The rearrangement joins TRBV7-2 to TRBJ2-4; no reliable D call. V was cut by 6 bases and J by 0 bases, with 9 bases left in between. This CDR3 contains 14 residues. CDR1 is SGHTA and CDR2 is FQGNSA in the germline V gene. CDR3 residues: CASSLRLAKNIQYF. Written as DNA, the CDR3 is TGTGCCAGCAGTCTAAGACTAGCCAAAAACATTCAGTACTTC.

This clone was counted a few times. The chain is built from TRBV4-1 and TRBJ2-1; 9 bases match TRBD2. The trim removed 3 bases at V and 4 bases at J, leaving 13 bases unmatched. Germline-derived CDR1 and CDR2 are MGHRA and YSYEKL. This CDR3 contains 18 residues. CDR3 amino acids: CASSHLPRSGRAYNEQFF. The DNA for the CDR3 is TGCGCCAGCAGCCACCTACCCCGTAGCGGGAGAGCGTACAATGAGCAGTTCTTC.

The rearrangement links TRBV6-1 to TRBJ2-3; no reliable D call. The CDR3 runs 14 residues. The V end lost 4 bases, the J end lost 1 base, and 9 bases lay between the germline ends. Per germline, CDR1 MNHNS and CDR2 SASEGT. The CDR3 nucleotides are TGTGCCAGCAGTGGGGTCAGGCGCACAGATACGCAGTATTTT. Protein product: CASSGVRRTDTQYF.

The J gene is TRBJ1-1, the V gene TRBV11-2; 8 bases align to TRBD1. The CDR3 consists of 18 residues. V lost 5 bases to trimming and J lost 4 bases; unmatched junction nucleotides: 18. Germline V lookup: CDR1 SGHAT, CDR2 FQNNGV. This CDR3 reads CASSPLSQMTGEGTEAFF. CDR3 sequence (DNA): TGTGCCAGCAGCCCCCTTTCCCAGATGACAGGGGAGGGCACTGAAGCTTTCTTT.

This clone was seen a handful of times. V usage is TRBV7-6 and J usage is TRBJ1-6; 7 bases fit TRBD1. CDR3 length: 14 residues. Trimming removed 5 bases from V and 11 bases from J; junction bases left unmatched: 9. CDR1 SGHVS and CDR2 FNYEAQ come from the germline V gene. The CDR3 reads CASSPQGQVPPLHF. The CDR3 DNA sequence: TGTGCCAGCAGCCCACAGGGGCAAGTGCCACCCCTCCACTTT.

The chain recombines TRBV6-5 with TRBJ2-1; 8 bases match TRBD1. V lost 6 bases and J lost 6; bases outside the gene matches: 10. The CDR3 consists of 15 residues. CDR1 and CDR2 (germline): MNHEY, SVGAGI. The CDR3 spells CASSPDRGVINEQFF. CDR3 sequence (DNA): TGTGCCAGCAGCCCAGACAGGGGAGTAATCAATGAGCAGTTCTTC.